Described below is a single T cell receptor (beta chain) sequence and its context. These data originate in a study of T cell changes during pregnancy in multiple sclerosis. Clones were sequenced by immunoSEQ multiplex PCR, and TCRdb holds only the in-frame ones, with some missing. Here the sample spans over 55,000 clones, 93% being singletons. CDR1 SGHNT and CDR2 YENEEA come from the germline V gene. V gave up 1 base and J gave up 9 bases; unmatched junction bases: 8. This CDR3 region has 14 residues. The origin of this receptor is a female donor with multiple sclerosis, enrolled in a pregnancy study. The chain is built from TRBV11-3 and TRBJ2-7; TRBD2 matches 8 bases. The sample consisted of peripheral blood, taken after pregnancy. The CDR3 coding sequence is TGTGCCAGCAGCTTAGTCAGAAGCGGGAGCACGCAGTACTTC. As protein: CASSLVRSGSTQYF.